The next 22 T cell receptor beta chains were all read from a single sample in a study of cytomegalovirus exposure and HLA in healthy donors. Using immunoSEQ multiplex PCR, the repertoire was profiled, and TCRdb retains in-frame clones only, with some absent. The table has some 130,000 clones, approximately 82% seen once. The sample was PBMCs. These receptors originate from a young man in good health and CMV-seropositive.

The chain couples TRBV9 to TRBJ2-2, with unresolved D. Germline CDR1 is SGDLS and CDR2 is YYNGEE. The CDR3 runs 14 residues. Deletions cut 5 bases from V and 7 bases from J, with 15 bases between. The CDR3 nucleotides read TGTGCCAGCAGTGAGGTGCTATGGAACGGGGAGCTGTTTTTT. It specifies CASSEVLWNGELFF.

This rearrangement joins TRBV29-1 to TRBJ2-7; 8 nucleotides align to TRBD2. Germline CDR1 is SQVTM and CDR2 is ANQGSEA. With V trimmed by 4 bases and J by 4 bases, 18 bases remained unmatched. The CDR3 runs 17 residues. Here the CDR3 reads CSVAGGGTGRNLYEQYF. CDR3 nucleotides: TGCAGCGTTGCGGGGGGGGGTACCGGAAGGAACCTTTACGAGCAGTACTTC.

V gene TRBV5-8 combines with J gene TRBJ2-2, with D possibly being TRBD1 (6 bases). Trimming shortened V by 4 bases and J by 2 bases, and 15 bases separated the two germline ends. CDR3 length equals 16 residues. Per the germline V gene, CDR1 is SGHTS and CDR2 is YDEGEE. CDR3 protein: CASSPWGTINTGELFF. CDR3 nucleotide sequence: TGTGCCAGCAGCCCCTGGGGGACAATTAACACCGGGGAGCTGTTTTTT.

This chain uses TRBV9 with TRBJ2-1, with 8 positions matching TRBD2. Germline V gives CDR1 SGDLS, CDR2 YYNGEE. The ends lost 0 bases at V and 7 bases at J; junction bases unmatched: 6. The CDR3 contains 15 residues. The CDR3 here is CASSVVVSGRNEQFF. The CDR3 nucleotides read TGTGCCAGCAGCGTAGTTGTAAGCGGGAGAAATGAGCAGTTCTTC.

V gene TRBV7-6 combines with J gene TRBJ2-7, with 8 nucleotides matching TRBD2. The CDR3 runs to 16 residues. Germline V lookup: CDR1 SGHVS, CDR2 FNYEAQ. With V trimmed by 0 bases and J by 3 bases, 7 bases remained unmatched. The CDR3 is CASSLASGGEIYEQYF. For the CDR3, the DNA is TGTGCCAGCAGCTTAGCGAGCGGGGGCGAAATCTACGAGCAGTACTTC.

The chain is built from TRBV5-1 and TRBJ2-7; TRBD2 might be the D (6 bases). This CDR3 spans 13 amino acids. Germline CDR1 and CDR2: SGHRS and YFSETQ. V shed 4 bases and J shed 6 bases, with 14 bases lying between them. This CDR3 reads CASSPDGRGEQYF. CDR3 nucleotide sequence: TGCGCCAGCAGCCCTGACGGGAGAGGCGAGCAGTACTTC.

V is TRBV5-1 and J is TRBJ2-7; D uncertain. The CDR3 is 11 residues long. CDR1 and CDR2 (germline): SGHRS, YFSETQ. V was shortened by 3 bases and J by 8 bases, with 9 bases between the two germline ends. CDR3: CASSYGYKQYF. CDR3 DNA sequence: TGCGCCAGCAGCTACGGGTACAAGCAGTACTTC.

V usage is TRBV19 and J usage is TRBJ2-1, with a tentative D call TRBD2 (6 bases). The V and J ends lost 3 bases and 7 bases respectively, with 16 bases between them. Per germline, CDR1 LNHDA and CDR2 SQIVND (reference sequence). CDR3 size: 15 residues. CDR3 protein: CASSMFLAIGNEQFF. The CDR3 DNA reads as TGTGCCAGTAGTATGTTTCTAGCGATCGGGAATGAGCAGTTCTTC.

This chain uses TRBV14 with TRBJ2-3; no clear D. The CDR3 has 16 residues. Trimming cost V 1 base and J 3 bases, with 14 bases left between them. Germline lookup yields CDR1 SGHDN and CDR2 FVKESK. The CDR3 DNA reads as TGTGCCAGCAGCCAAGGACGGGTTACGTGGACAGATACGCAGTATTTT. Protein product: CASSQGRVTWTDTQYF.

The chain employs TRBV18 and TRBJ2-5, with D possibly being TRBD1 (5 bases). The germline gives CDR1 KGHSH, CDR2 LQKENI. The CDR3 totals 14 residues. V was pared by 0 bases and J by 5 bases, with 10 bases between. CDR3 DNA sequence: TGTGCCAGCTCACCACCGACAGCGAGGGAGACCCAGTACTTC. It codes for CASSPPTARETQYF.

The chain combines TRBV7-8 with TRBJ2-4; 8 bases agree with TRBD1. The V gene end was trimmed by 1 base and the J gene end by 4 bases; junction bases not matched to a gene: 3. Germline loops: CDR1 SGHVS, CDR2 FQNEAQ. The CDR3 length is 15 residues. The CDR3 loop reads CASSLGGTGKNIQYF. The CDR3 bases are TGTGCCAGCAGCTTAGGAGGGACAGGAAAAAACATTCAGTACTTC.

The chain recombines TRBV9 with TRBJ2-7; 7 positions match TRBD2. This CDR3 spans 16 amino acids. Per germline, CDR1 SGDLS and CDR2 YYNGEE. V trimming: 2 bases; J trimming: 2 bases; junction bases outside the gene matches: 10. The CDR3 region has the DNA TGTGCCAGCAGCGTCGCGGGAGATATGGGAACCTACGAGCAGTACTTC. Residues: CASSVAGDMGTYEQYF.

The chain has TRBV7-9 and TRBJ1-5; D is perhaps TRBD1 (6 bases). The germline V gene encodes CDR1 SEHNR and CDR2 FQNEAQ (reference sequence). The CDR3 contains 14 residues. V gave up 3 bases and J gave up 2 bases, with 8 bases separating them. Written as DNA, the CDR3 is TGTGCCAGCAGCTTTTCAGGGGGCAATCAGCCCCAGCATTTT. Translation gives CASSFSGGNQPQHF.

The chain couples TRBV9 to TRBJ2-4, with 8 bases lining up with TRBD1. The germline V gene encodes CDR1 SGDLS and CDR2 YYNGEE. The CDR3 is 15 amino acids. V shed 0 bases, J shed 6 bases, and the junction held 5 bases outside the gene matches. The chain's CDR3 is CASSVGGQETNIQYF. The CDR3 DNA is TGTGCCAGCAGCGTAGGGGGACAGGAGACAAACATTCAGTACTTC.

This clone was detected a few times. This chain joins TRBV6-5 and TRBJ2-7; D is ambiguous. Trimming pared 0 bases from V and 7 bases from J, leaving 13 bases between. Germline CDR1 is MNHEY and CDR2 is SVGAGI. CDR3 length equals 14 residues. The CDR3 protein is CASSYSRGSREQYF. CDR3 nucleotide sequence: TGTGCCAGCAGTTACTCTCGAGGAAGTAGGGAGCAGTACTTC.

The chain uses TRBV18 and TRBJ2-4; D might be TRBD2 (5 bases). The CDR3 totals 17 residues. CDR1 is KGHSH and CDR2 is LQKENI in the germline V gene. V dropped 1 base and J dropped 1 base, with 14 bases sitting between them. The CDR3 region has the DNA TGTGCCAGCTCACCACAAGTTAAGGGAGAGGCCAAAAACATTCAGTACTTC. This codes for CASSPQVKGEAKNIQYF.

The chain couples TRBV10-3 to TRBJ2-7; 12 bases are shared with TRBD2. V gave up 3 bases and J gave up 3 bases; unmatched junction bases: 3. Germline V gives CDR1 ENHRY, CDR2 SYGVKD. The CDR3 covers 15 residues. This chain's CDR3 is CAISERTSGIYEQYF. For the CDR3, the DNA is TGTGCCATCAGTGAAAGGACTAGCGGGATCTACGAGCAGTACTTC.

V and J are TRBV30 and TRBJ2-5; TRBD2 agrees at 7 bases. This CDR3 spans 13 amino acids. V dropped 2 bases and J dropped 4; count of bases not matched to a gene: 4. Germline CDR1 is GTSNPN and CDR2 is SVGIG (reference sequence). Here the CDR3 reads CAWSSGGGETQYF. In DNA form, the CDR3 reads TGTGCCTGGAGTTCTGGCGGGGGAGAGACCCAGTACTTC.

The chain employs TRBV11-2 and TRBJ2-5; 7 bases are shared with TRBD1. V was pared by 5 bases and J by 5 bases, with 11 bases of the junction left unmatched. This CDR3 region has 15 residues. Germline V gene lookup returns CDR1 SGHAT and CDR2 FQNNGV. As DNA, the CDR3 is TGTGCCAGCAGCCCCGCTAATACAGGGGAGGAGACCCAGTACTTC. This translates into CASSPANTGEETQYF. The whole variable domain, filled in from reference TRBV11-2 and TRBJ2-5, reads EAGVAQSPRYKIIEKRQSVAFWCNPISGHATLYWYQQILGQGPKLLIQFQNNGVVDDSQLPKDRFSAERLKGVDSTLKIQPAKLEDSAVYLCASSPANTGEETQYFGPGTRLLVL.

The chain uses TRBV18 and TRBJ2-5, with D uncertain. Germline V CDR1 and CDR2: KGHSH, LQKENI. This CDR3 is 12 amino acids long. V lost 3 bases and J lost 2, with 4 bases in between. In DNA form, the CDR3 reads TGTGCCAGCTCACCCCCACAAGAGACCCAGTACTTC. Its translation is CASSPPQETQYF.

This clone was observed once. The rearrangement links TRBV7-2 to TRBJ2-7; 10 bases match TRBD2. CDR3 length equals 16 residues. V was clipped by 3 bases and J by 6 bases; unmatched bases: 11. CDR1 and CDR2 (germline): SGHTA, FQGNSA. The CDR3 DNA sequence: TGTGCCAGCAGCTTCCACCCAATAAGCGGGGGGGCCGAGCAGTACTTC. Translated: CASSFHPISGGAEQYF.

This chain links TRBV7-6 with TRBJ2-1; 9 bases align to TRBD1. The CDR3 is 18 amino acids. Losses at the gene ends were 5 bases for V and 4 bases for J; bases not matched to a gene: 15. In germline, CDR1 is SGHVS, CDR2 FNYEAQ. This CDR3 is CASSAPGQGLIGYNEQFF. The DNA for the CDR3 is TGTGCCAGCAGCGCTCCGGGACAGGGTTTAATCGGTTACAATGAGCAGTTCTTC. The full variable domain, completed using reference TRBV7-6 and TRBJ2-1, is GAGVSQSPRYKVTKRGQDVALRCDPISGHVSLYWYRQALGQGPEFLTYFNYEAQQDKSGLPNDRFSAERPEGSISTLTIQRTEQRDSAMYRCASSAPGQGLIGYNEQFFGPGTRLTVL.